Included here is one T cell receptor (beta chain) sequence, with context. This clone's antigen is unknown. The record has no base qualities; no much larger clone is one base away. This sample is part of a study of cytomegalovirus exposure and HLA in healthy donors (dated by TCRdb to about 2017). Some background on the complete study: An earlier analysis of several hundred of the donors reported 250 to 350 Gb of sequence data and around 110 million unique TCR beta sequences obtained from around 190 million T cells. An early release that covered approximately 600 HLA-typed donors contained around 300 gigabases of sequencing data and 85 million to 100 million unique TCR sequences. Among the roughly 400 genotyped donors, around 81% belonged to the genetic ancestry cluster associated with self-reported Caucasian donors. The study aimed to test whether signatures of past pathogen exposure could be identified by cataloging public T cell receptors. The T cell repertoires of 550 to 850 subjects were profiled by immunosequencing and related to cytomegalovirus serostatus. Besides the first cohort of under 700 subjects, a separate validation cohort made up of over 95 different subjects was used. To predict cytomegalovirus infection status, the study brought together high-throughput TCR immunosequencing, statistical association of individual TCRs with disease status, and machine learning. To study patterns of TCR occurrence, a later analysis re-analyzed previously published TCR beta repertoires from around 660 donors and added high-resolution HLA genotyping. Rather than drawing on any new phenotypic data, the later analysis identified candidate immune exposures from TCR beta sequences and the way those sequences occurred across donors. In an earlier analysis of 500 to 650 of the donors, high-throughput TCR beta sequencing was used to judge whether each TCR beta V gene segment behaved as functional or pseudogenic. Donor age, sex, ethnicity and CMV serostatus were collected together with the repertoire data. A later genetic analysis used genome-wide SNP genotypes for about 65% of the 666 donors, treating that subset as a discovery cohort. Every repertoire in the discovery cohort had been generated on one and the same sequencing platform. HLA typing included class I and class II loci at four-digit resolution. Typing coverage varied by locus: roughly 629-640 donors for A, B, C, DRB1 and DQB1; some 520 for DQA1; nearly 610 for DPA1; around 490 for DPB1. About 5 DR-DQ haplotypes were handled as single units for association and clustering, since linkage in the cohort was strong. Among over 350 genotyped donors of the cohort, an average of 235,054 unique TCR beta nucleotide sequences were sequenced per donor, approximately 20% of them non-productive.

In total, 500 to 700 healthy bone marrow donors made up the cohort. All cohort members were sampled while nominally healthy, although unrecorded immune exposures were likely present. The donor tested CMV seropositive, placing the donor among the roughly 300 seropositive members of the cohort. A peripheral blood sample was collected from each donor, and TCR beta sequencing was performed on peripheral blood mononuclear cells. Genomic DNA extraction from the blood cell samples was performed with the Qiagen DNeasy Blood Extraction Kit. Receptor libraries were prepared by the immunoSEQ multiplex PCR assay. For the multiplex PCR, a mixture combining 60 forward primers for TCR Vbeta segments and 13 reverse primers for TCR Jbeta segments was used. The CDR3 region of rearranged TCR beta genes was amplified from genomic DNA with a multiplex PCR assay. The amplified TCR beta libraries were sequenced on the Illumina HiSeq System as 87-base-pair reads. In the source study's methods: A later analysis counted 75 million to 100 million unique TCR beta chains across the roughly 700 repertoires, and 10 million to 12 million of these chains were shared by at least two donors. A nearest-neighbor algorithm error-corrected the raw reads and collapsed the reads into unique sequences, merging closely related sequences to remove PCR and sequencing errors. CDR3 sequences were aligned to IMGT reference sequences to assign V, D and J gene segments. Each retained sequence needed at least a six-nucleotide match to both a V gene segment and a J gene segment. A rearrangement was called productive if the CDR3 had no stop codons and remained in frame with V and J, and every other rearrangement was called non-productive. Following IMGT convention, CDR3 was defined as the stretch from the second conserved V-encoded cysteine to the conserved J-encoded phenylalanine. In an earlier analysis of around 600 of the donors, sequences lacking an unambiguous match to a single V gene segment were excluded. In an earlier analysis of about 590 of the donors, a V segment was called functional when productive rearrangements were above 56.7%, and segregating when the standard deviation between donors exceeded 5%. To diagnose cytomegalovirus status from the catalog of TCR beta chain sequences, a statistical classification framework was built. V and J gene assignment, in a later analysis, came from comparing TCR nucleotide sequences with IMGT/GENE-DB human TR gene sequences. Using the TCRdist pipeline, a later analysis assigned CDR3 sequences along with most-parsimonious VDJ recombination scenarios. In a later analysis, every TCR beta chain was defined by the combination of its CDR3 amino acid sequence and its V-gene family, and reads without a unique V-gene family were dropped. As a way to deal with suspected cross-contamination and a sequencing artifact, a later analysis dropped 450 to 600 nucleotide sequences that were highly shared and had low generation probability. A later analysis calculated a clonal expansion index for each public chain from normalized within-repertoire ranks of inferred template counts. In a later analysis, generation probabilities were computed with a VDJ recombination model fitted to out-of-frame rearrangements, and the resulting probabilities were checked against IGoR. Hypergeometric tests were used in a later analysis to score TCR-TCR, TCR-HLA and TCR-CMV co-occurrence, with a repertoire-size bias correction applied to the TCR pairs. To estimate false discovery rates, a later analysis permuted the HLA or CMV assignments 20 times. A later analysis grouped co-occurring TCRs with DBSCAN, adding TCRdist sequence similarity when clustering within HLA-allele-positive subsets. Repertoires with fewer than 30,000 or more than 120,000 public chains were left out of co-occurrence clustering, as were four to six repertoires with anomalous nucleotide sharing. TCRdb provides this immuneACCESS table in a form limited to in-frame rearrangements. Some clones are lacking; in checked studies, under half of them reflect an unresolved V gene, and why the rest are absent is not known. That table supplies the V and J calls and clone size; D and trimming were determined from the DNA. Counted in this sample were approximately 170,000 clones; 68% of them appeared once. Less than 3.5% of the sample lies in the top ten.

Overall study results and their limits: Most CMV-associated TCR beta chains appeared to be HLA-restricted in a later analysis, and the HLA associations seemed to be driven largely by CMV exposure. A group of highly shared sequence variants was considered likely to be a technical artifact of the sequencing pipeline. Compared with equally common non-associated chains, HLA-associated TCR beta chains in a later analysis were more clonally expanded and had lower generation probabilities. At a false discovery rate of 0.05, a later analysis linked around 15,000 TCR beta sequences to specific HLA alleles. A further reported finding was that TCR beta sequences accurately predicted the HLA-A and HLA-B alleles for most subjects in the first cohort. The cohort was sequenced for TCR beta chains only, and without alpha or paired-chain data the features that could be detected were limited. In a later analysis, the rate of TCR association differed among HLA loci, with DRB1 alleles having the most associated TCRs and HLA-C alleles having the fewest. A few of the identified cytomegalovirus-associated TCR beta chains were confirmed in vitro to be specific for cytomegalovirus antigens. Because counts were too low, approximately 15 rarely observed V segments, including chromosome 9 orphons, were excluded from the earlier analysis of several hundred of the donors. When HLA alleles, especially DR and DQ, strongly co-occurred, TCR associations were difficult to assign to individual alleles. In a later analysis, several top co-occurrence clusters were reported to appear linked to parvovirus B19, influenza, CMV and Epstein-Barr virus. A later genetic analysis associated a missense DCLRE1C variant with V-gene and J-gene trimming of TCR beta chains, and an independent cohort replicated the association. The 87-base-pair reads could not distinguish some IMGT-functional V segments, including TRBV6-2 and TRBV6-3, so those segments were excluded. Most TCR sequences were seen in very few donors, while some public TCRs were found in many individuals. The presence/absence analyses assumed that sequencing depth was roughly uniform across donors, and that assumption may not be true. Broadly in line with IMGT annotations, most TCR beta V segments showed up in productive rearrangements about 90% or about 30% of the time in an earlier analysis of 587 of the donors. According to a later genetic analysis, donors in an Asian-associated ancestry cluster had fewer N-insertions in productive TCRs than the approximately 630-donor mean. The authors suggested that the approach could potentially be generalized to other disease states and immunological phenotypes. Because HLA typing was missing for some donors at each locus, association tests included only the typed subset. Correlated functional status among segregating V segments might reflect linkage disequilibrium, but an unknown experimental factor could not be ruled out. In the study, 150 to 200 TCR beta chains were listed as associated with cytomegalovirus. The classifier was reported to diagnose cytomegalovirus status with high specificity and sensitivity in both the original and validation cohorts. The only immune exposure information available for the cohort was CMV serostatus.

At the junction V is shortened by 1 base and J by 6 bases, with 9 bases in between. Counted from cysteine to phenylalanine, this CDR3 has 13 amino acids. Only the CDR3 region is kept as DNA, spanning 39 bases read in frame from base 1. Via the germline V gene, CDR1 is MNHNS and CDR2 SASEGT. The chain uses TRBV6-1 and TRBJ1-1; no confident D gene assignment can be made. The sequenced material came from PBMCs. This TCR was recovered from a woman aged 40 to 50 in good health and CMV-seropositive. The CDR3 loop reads CASSEEGGAEAFF. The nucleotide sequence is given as TGTGCCAGCAGTGAAGAGGGAGGCGCTGAAGCTTTCTTT.